This T cell receptor beta chain was identified in a study of blood T cell repertoires in COVID-19. Overall study: Sites in the United States, Italy and Spain provided acute and convalescent COVID-19 samples.

Trimming at V came to 5 bases and at J to 3 bases, leaving 10 bases not matched to a gene. The CDR3 totals 15 residues. The germline gives CDR1 SEHNR, CDR2 FQNEAQ (reference sequence). Per the study methods: Reference gene primers were amplified, and this amplification served to estimate nucleated cell counts. Repertoires were generated with immunoSEQ multiplex PCR, while TCRdb's copy carries only in-frame clones and drops some. D and trimming were read from the DNA, whereas the V and J calls and clone size are those reported in that table. The data show 200,000 to 300,000 clones, with about four fifths seen just once and roughly 3.4% held by the top ten. This clone appeared a few times.

The sequence was collected from a young woman with acute or convalescent COVID-19. The V call is TRBV7-9, the J call TRBJ2-7; 7 nucleotides align to TRBD1. Sequencing was performed on peripheral blood. The CDR3 DNA follows: TGTGCCAGCAGCCTATTGGGACAGAATATCTACGAGCAGTACTTC. Translated, it gives CASSLLGQNIYEQYF.